The rows below give T cell receptor beta chains drawn from one sample of a study of blood T cells in healthy people across ages. MiXCR, run by TCRdb on the 5' RACE reads, gives a single entry per CDR3 protein. The repertoire includes 2 million or so distinct CDR3 sequences, about 49% of them detected once, and 2.1% sits in the top ten. Sequencing was done on a sample of blood. These receptors all come from a woman in her thirties or forties in good health. The conserved cysteine and the conserved F or W are not part of the CDR3 here. For some rows the clone size is stated as once, few or many, or as a class when expanded; others skip it.

abundance	len	v_gene	j_gene	CDR3aa
few	13	TRBV29-1	TRBJ2-3	SVGRATASTDTQY
.	11	TRBV6-1	TRBJ1-1	ASSEKLNTEAF
few	10	TRBV7-2	TRBJ1-2	AIDRGGYGYT
few	12	TRBV6-5	TRBJ2-1	ASSPGTGFHEQF
few	14	TRBV20-1	TRBJ2-5	SATTRLSPLGETQY
.	12	TRBV6-2/TRBV6-3	TRBJ2-1	ASSWRQGNNEQF
few	12	TRBV27	TRBJ2-5	ASSHLTGTETQY
.	13	TRBV4-1	TRBJ1-1	ASSQNRDSHTEAF
.	12	TRBV5-1	TRBJ1-4	ASSPDRSNEKLF
many	11	TRBV20-1	TRBJ2-7	SAREPPRSEQY
.	9	TRBV20-1	TRBJ1-2	SAPARHGYT
.	11	TRBV7-2	TRBJ2-1	ASSLVSSDVQF
.	12	TRBV3-1	TRBJ2-5	ASSQEYRGGTLY
.	14	TRBV6-1	TRBJ2-7	ASSEASGRSPYEQY
.	13	TRBV4-3	TRBJ1-3	ASSRGQGPGNTIY
.	16	TRBV7-2	TRBJ2-3	ASSLDFRQRKGTDTQY
once	16	TRBV21-1	TRBJ2-1	ASSKEEGTSGFYNEQF
.	14	TRBV2	TRBJ2-3	ASSAGLAGGLDTQY
few	14	TRBV7-8	TRBJ1-2	ASSLQAARATYGYT
few	12	TRBV11-2	TRBJ2-3	ASSYRDNTDTQY
.	13	TRBV5-5	.	ASSPGGRPLYEQY
few	13	TRBV6-2/TRBV6-3	TRBJ1-2	ASSYSTGPYYGYT
.	11	TRBV5-1	TRBJ2-5	ASPGQTRETQY
.	11	TRBV28	TRBJ2-7	ASSLRGSGEQY
.	10	TRBV4-1	TRBJ2-7	ASSHQGNEQY
.	13	TRBV12-3/TRBV12-4	TRBJ1-1	ASSPLEGAKTEAF
few	14	TRBV4-3	TRBJ2-5	ASSQDYRAPGETQY
.	12	TRBV12-5	TRBJ1-2	ASGLGQGNYGYT
.	14	TRBV4-3	TRBJ1-4	ASSQDWAQLREKLF
.	12	TRBV7-2	TRBJ1-2	ASSLASGGDGYT
.	10	TRBV6-5	TRBJ1-1	ASRHQLTEAF
.	14	TRBV3-1	TRBJ2-1	ASSHVRDRDYNEQF
.	11	TRBV15	TRBJ1-2	ATSRERRDGYT
.	13	TRBV4-3	TRBJ2-2	AGRNAVGNTGELF
few	13	TRBV9	TRBJ1-2	ASSDSLGTSEGYT
.	14	TRBV7-9	TRBJ1-4	ASSLGAGGQAEKLF
.	16	TRBV24-1	.	ATSGRGFGTGFRETQY
once	12	TRBV2	TRBJ1-2	ASTVEGYSYGYT
.	12	TRBV7-2	TRBJ1-1	ASSQTALNTEAF
.	14	TRBV11-3	TRBJ2-1	ASSLTRRDSYNEQF